A selection of T cell receptor beta chains follows, all from one sample in a study of OX40 agonist ivuxolimab in advanced cancers. The data were produced by immunoSEQ multiplex PCR, yet TCRdb's version contains in-frame clones alone and is incomplete. The sample holds nearly 80,000 clones, around four fifths seen once. The starting material was CD4+ or CD8+ T cells sorted from blood, obtained in a trial of the OX40 agonist ivuxolimab. These receptor sequences come from an adult with an advanced solid tumor such as melanoma, head and neck, liver or kidney cancer. Each CDR3 is given with its conserved first and last residue. A D gene is named only where the DNA matches it firmly. Clone size, where shown, is once, few, many, or a class for clones that have expanded.

D gene	clone size	V gene	J gene	CDR3 protein	CDR3 DNA
-	-	TRBV7-8	TRBJ1-1	CASRNNLQDEAFF	TGTGCCAGCAGAAACAACCTTCAGGATGAAGCTTTCTTT
-	-	TRBV29-1	TRBJ1-1	CSVERQGNTEAFF	TGCAGCGTTGAACGGCAGGGGAACACTGAAGCTTTCTTT
-	-	TRBV5-1	TRBJ2-5	CASNDGAQETQYF	TGCGCCAGCAATGACGGAGCCCAAGAGACCCAGTACTTC
-	-	TRBV19	TRBJ2-3	CASKNSVARTDTQYF	TGTGCCAGTAAAAATAGTGTGGCGCGAACAGATACGCAGTATTTT
-	-	TRBV19	TRBJ2-1	CASSSSQADNEQFF	TGTGCCAGTAGTTCGTCTCAGGCGGACAATGAGCAGTTCTTC
TRBD1	-	TRBV5-1	TRBJ2-7	CASSLGTGGYEQYF	TGCGCCAGCAGCTTGGGGACAGGGGGCTACGAGCAGTACTTC
-	-	TRBV11-2	TRBJ2-7	CASSRYLRDEQYF	TGTGCCAGCAGCCGCTATTTAAGGGACGAGCAGTACTTC
TRBD1	-	TRBV7-2	TRBJ1-5	CASSPQGTPQHF	TGTGCCAGCAGCCCACAGGGGACCCCCCAGCATTTT
TRBD1	-	TRBV6-5	TRBJ1-2	CASSPDRESYGYTF	TGTGCCAGCAGTCCCGACAGGGAGTCCTATGGCTACACCTTC
TRBD2	few	TRBV14	TRBJ2-7	CASISGWGLAEGNSYEQYF	TGTGCCAGCATATCCGGCTGGGGACTAGCGGAGGGAAACTCCTACGAGCAGTACTTC
TRBD1	few	TRBV19	TRBJ2-5	CASTSLGQGPSTQYF	TGTGCCAGTACCTCCCTCGGACAGGGCCCAAGTACCCAGTACTTC
TRBD1	-	TRBV5-1	TRBJ2-3	CASSLWGQSTDTQYF	TGTGCCAGCAGCTTGTGGGGACAGAGCACAGATACGCAGTATTTT
TRBD2	few	TRBV29-1	TRBJ2-1	CSVEGGGGYNEQFF	TGCAGCGTTGAAGGCGGGGGGGGCTACAATGAGCAGTTCTTC
-	-	TRBV7-9	TRBJ2-5	CASSNDLGGQETQYF	TGTGCCAGCAGCAACGACCTGGGGGGTCAAGAGACCCAGTACTTC
-	few	TRBV6-5	TRBJ1-5	CASSTTLQQPQHF	TGTGCCAGCAGCACGACGTTGCAACAGCCCCAGCATTTT
-	-	TRBV7-6	TRBJ1-3	CASSLDPIHSGNTIYF	TGTGCCAGCAGCTTAGACCCGATTCACTCTGGAAACACCATATATTTT
TRBD1	-	TRBV30	TRBJ2-2	CAWSWTGYTGELFF	TGTGCCTGGAGTTGGACAGGATACACCGGGGAGCTGTTTTTT
-	-	TRBV28	TRBJ1-4	CASSPEKITGLATNEKLFF	TGTGCCAGCAGCCCCGAGAAGATCACAGGCCTGGCGACTAATGAAAAACTGTTTTTT
-	-	TRBV6-1	TRBJ2-5	CASSEPRNRMETQYF	TGTGCCAGCAGTGAACCTAGAAACCGGATGGAGACCCAGTACTTC
-	-	TRBV5-4	TRBJ1-2	CASSLTGAGASYGYTF	TGTGCCAGCAGCTTGACAGGAGCAGGGGCCTCCTATGGCTACACCTTC
-	-	TRBV7-6	TRBJ2-2	CASSLTGEAGELFF	TGTGCCAGCAGCCTGACAGGCGAGGCCGGGGAGCTGTTTTTT
-	-	TRBV4-1	TRBJ2-7	CASSQGDRSYEQYF	TGCGCCAGCAGCCAGGGTGACAGATCCTACGAGCAGTACTTC
-	-	TRBV2	TRBJ1-4	CASIIMDLPNEKLFF	TGTGCCAGCATTATAATGGACCTCCCTAATGAAAAACTGTTTTTT
TRBD1	-	TRBV6-6	TRBJ1-5	CASSYLDRVMQPQHF	TGTGCCAGCAGTTACCTCGACAGGGTGATGCAGCCCCAGCATTTT
-	-	TRBV15	TRBJ1-1	CATSRDWVGSNTEAFF	TGTGCCACCAGCAGAGATTGGGTAGGGTCGAACACTGAAGCTTTCTTT
-	once	TRBV21-1	TRBJ2-3	CASLLQLGGRFTDTQYF	TGTGCCAGCCTATTGCAATTAGGGGGACGGTTCACAGATACGCAGTATTTT
-	few	TRBV28	TRBJ1-4	CASSLGQMGLFF	TGTGCCAGCAGTCTCGGACAGATGGGACTGTTTTTT
-	-	TRBV7-2	TRBJ2-2	CASSLAVGELFF	TGTGCCAGCAGCTTAGCAGTTGGGGAGCTGTTTTTT